A single sample gave rise to the 5 T cell receptor beta chains below, sequenced in a study of T cell responses to AZD1222 COVID-19 vaccine. The repertoire was sequenced with immunoSEQ multiplex PCR; TCRdb's copy has only in-frame clones and lacks some. The data contain nearly 90,000 clones, about 89% of them singletons. This specimen consisted of peripheral blood, obtained 28 days after the second AZD1222 dose. The receptors were gathered from an adult who received the AZD1222 COVID-19 vaccine.

The rearrangement links TRBV12-1 to TRBJ2-5; the table's D call of TRBD2 was not tested on the DNA. TRBV12-1 is a recognized pseudogene. There are 16 residues in the CDR3. The CDR3 DNA is TGTGCCAGCAGCTGCCCAACTATAGTAGTTGCCGGTGACCAGTACTTC. Encoded protein: CASSCPTIVVAGDQYF.

The chain has TRBV30 and TRBJ2-1; D uncertain. CDR3 length equals 14 residues. The ends were cut back, 0 bases at V and 6 bases at J, with 12 bases in the middle. The V gene's germline CDR1 is GTSNPN and CDR2 SVGIG (reference sequence). DNA of the CDR3: TGTGCCTGGAGTGTGGGAATCTGGGGCAATGAGCAGTTCTTC. Translation: CAWSVGIWGNEQFF. The variable domain in full, completed from reference TRBV30 and TRBJ2-1, reads SQTIHQWPATLVQPVGSPLSLECTVEGTSNPNLYWYRQAAGRGLQLLFYSVGIGQISSEVPQNLSASRPQDRQFILSSKKLLLSDSGFYLCAWSVGIWGNEQFFGPGTRLTVL.

The gene calls are TRBV5-1 and TRBJ2-5, with 11 bases matching TRBD2. This CDR3 is 15 amino acids long. Per the germline V gene, CDR1 is SGHRS and CDR2 is YFSETQ. V trimming: 5 bases; J trimming: 2 bases; junction bases outside the gene matches: 5. In DNA form, the CDR3 reads TGCGCCAGCAGAGGGACTAGCGGAGTACAAGAGACCCAGTACTTC. Its protein is CASRGTSGVQETQYF.

The V call is TRBV6-5, the J call TRBJ2-3; TRBD1 aligns across 8 bases. The CDR3 contains 14 residues. V trimming: 7 bases; J trimming: 3 bases; junction bases outside the gene matches: 6. The germline CDR1 and CDR2 sequences are MNHEY and SVGAGI. CDR3 residues: CASKYRGETDTQYF. The CDR3, as DNA: TGTGCCAGCAAATACAGGGGGGAGACAGATACGCAGTATTTT.

A note on this clone: Within the sample, other DNA sequences also encode this same CDR3. The V and J genes are TRBV7-9 and TRBJ1-2; D ambiguous. The CDR3 has 11 residues. The V and J ends lost 0 bases and 8 bases respectively, with 4 bases between them. Germline V gene lookup returns CDR1 SEHNR and CDR2 FQNEAQ (reference sequence). The CDR3 here is CASSLAVGYTF. DNA for the CDR3: TGTGCCAGCAGCTTAGCGGTGGGCTACACCTTC.